Sequencing of this TCR beta chain was carried out in a study of early T cells in non-severe SARS-CoV-2 infection. Whole-study context: Sequencing was performed on bulk RNA from unsorted whole blood, leaving chains unpaired.

Whole-study results and caveats: Matching with VDJdb favored anti-spike CD8 responses (missing private and CD4 specificities).

Unique molecular identifiers were added to individual cDNA molecules. From the 5' RACE reads, TCRdb called clonotypes with MiXCR, one entry per CDR3 protein. This sample has about 64,000 distinct CDR3 sequences, with over 10% found just once. A word on this clonotype: Its antigen is still unknown.

The specimen was whole blood. The source of this sequence is an adult who was a healthcare worker with PCR-confirmed SARS-CoV-2 infection or an uninfected control (not recorded which).

CDR3: CASSLGPVNYGYTF. The CDR3 nucleotides read TGTGCCAGCAGCTTAGGTCCCGTCAACTATGGCTACACCTTC. The chain joins TRBV11-2 to TRBJ1-2, with unresolved D. V was trimmed by 1 base and J by 2 bases, leaving 8 bases between them. From germline, CDR1 is SGHAT and CDR2 FQNNGV. The CDR3 has 14 residues.